This TCR beta chain was obtained from a study of T cell changes during pregnancy in multiple sclerosis. V shed 3 bases and J shed 7 bases, with 13 bases lying between them. The CDR3 length is 14 residues. Germline loops: CDR1 PRHDT, CDR2 FYEKMQ (reference sequence). Profiled with immunoSEQ multiplex PCR; TCRdb holds only in-frame clones, not every one. This repertoire shows roughly 100,000 clones, 80% to 95% found once; its top ten account for 2.5% to 4%. The source material was peripheral blood, sampled in the second trimester of pregnancy. This sequence was found in a female donor with multiple sclerosis, enrolled in a pregnancy study. The genes are TRBV13 and TRBJ1-5, with D possibly TRBD1 on 5 matching bases. The CDR3 region is CASSFGGLGQPQHF. DNA for the CDR3: TGTGCCAGCAGCTTCGGGGGTTTGGGACAGCCCCAGCATTTT.